The 28 T cell receptor beta chains given below trace back to one sample, sequenced in a study of T cell changes during pregnancy in multiple sclerosis (dated by TCRdb to the late 2010s). Library creation used the immunoSEQ multiplex PCR assay. The table comes from immuneACCESS by way of TCRdb, which keeps in-frame sequences with V and J called. Part of the clones is missing from these tables; in studies checked, under half for an unresolved V gene and the rest for unknown reasons. The sample table shows roughly 90,000 clones, and 90% to 95% are seen once. The top ten constitute 2% to 2.5% of the sample. The material sequenced was peripheral blood, taken in the third trimester of pregnancy. The receptor set was obtained from a female donor with multiple sclerosis, enrolled in a pregnancy study.

The J gene is TRBJ2-7, the V gene TRBV7-2, with 8 bases matching TRBD1. The CDR3 totals 15 residues. V shed 4 bases, J shed 0 bases, and the junction held 5 bases outside the gene matches. Germline CDR1 SGHTA, CDR2 FQGNSA. CDR3 sequence: CASSYRQGSSYEQYF. The CDR3 DNA is TGTGCCAGCAGCTACCGACAGGGGAGCTCCTACGAGCAGTACTTC. The whole variable domain, filled in from reference TRBV7-2 and TRBJ2-7, reads GAGVSQSPSNKVTEKGKDVELRCDPISGHTALYWYRQSLGQGLEFLIYFQGNSAPDKSGLPSDRFSAERTGGSVSTLTIQRTQQEDSAVYLCASSYRQGSSYEQYFGPGTRLTVT.

The rearrangement links TRBV23-1 to TRBJ2-7; a weak D match, TRBD1 (6 bases). TRBV23-1 is known as an ORF, though its function is uncertain. The CDR3 extends over 18 amino acids. V was shortened by 0 bases and J by 3 bases, with 21 bases between the two germline ends. DNA of the CDR3: TGCGCCAGCAGTCAATCGCAGGGGCCCATTCTAGTCCGCTACGAGCAGTACTTC. It codes for CASSQSQGPILVRYEQYF.

The genes are TRBV13 and TRBJ1-1; D perhaps matches TRBD1 (6 bases). Germline CDR1 PRHDT, CDR2 FYEKMQ (reference sequence). This CDR3 is 16 amino acids long. V lost 0 bases to trimming and J lost 0 bases, with 11 bases between them. The chain's CDR3 is CASSLGRGGMNTEAFF. The CDR3 bases are TGTGCCAGCAGCTTAGGCCGGGGGGGCATGAACACTGAAGCTTTCTTT.

V usage is TRBV28 and J usage is TRBJ2-1, with 9 bases identical to TRBD2. There are 14 residues in the CDR3. Germline V lookup: CDR1 MDHEN, CDR2 SYDVKM. The J segment lost 6 bases and the V segment lost 2 bases, leaving 2 bases of the junction unmatched. As DNA, the CDR3 is TGTGCCAGCAGTTTACTACTAGCGGGCAATGAGCAGTTCTTC. Translated: CASSLLLAGNEQFF.

J is TRBJ1-4 and V is TRBV15; D is perhaps TRBD1 (6 bases). Trimming removed 3 bases at V and 8 bases at J, with 19 bases between. From germline, CDR1 is LNHNV and CDR2 YYDKDF (reference sequence). The CDR3 spans 16 residues. The CDR3 here is CATSSEISGAVEKLFF. DNA of the CDR3: TGTGCCACCAGCAGCGAAATATCAGGGGCGGTAGAAAAACTGTTTTTT.

CDR3: CASSPITSGSSYEQYF. DNA of the CDR3: TGTGCCAGCTCACCCATAACTAGCGGGAGCTCCTACGAGCAGTACTTC. The rearrangement uses TRBV18 and TRBJ2-7; TRBD2 aligns across 11 bases. CDR3 length equals 16 residues. The ends lost 3 bases at V and 0 bases at J; junction bases unmatched: 4. The V gene's germline CDR1 is KGHSH and CDR2 LQKENI.

This rearrangement joins TRBV7-9 to TRBJ1-1; maybe TRBD1 (6 bases). Germline values: CDR1 SEHNR, CDR2 FQNEAQ (reference sequence). V gave up 2 bases and J gave up 2 bases, with 12 bases separating them. This CDR3 has 15 residues. This chain's CDR3 is CASSLLGATNTEAFF. The CDR3 bases are TGTGCCAGCAGCTTACTGGGGGCCACTAACACTGAAGCTTTCTTT.

The J gene is TRBJ1-1, the V gene TRBV23-1, with TRBD1 matching over 7 bases. TRBV23-1 is sorted into the ORF group, with uncertain function. The ends lost 3 bases at V and 4 bases at J; junction bases unmatched: 8. CDR3 length: 15 residues. The CDR3 spells CASSQKGRGTTEAFF. The CDR3 DNA is TGCGCCAGCAGTCAGAAAGGCAGGGGGACCACTGAAGCTTTCTTT.

The chain carries TRBV9 and TRBJ2-1; TRBD2 matches 12 bases. Germline CDR1 is SGDLS and CDR2 is YYNGEE. With V trimmed by 2 bases and J by 8 bases, 5 bases remained unmatched. The CDR3 totals 15 residues. CDR3 sequence reads: CASSVGLAGTDEQFF. The DNA of the CDR3 is TGTGCCAGCAGCGTCGGACTAGCGGGGACGGATGAGCAGTTCTTC.

This clone appeared once. Here the CDR3 reads CASSKTVPSYGYTF. The CDR3 DNA sequence: TGTGCCAGCAGCAAGACAGTTCCCTCCTATGGCTACACCTTC. The rearrangement links TRBV28 to TRBJ1-2; TRBD1 might be the D (5 bases). The V end was cut by 6 bases, the J end by 4 bases, with 15 bases between. Germline CDR1 is MDHEN and CDR2 is SYDVKM. This CDR3 comprises 14 residues.

The chain recombines TRBV9 with TRBJ2-7, with 11 bases fitting TRBD2. This CDR3 region has 17 residues. Looked up from germline, CDR1 is SGDLS and CDR2 is YYNGEE. V was clipped by 0 bases and J by 3 bases; unmatched bases: 8. In DNA form, the CDR3 reads TGTGCCAGCAGCGTAGGCCCGCTAGCGGGAGGCGGCTACGAGCAGTACTTC. Its protein is CASSVGPLAGGGYEQYF.

This chain connects TRBV5-1 to TRBJ2-2; D gene ambiguous. CDR1 and CDR2 from the germline V gene are SGHRS and YFSETQ. The V end lost 0 bases, the J end lost 0 bases, and 9 bases lay between the germline ends. This CDR3 contains 16 residues. CDR3 bases: TGCGCCAGCAGCTTGGGGGCAGCTCCGAACACCGGGGAGCTGTTTTTT. Protein sequence: CASSLGAAPNTGELFF.

The chain employs TRBV11-1 and TRBJ1-5; TRBD1 agrees at 8 bases. CDR1 is SGHAT, CDR2 FQDESV, per germline (reference sequence). This CDR3 has 15 residues. The junction had 6 bases not matched to a gene; V was cut back by 5 bases and J by 3 bases. DNA for the CDR3: TGTGCCAGCAGCACTGGACAGGGATACAATCAGCCCCAGCATTTT. This gives the protein CASSTGQGYNQPQHF.

The count of this clone is one. The chain is built from TRBV19 and TRBJ1-5; no firm D call. Trimming took 8 bases from V and 4 from J, leaving 9 bases between them. The CDR3 has 12 residues. Germline CDR1 and CDR2: LNHDA and SQIVND (reference sequence). The CDR3 loop is CASGSGNQPQHF. The CDR3 DNA sequence: TGTGCCAGTGGGTCGGGGAATCAGCCCCAGCATTTT.

This sequence joins TRBV19 and TRBJ2-5; TRBD1 agrees at 9 bases. V dropped 8 bases and J dropped 2; count of bases not matched to a gene: 12. CDR1 is LNHDA, CDR2 SQIVND, per germline (reference sequence). The CDR3 has 16 amino acids. In DNA, the CDR3 is TGTGCCAGTGGGGGGTTATACGGGACAGGGCAAGAGACCCAGTACTTC. It translates to CASGGLYGTGQETQYF.

This sequence joins TRBV27 and TRBJ2-3; 10 bases match TRBD1. Germline V gene sequence: CDR1 MNHEY, CDR2 SMNVEV (reference sequence). Trimming cost V 8 bases and J 6 bases; bases outside gene matches: 11. This CDR3 is built from 15 residues. Here the CDR3 DNA reads TGTGCCAGCTTTCTCAGGGGACAGGGGATCGATACGCAGTATTTT. It codes for CASFLRGQGIDTQYF.

The CDR3 loop reads CASGPRQDPGGYTF. Here the CDR3 DNA reads TGCGCCAGCGGACCACGACAGGACCCGGGGGGCTACACCTTC. This chain connects TRBV4-1 to TRBJ1-2, with D perhaps TRBD1 (6 bases). CDR1 MGHRA and CDR2 YSYEKL come from the germline V gene. V was trimmed by 8 bases and J by 8 bases, leaving 21 bases between them. This CDR3 has 14 residues.

This rearrangement joins TRBV5-6 to TRBJ2-2, with D uncertain. This CDR3 is built from 13 residues. CDR1 is SGHDT and CDR2 is YYEEEE in the germline V gene. Trimming left V 1 base short and J 6 bases short, with 7 bases between. This CDR3 reads CASSLSGPGELFF. The DNA for the CDR3 is TGTGCCAGCAGCTTGTCCGGTCCCGGGGAGCTGTTTTTT. The full variable domain, with the rest looked up from reference TRBV5-6 and TRBJ2-2, is DAGVTQSPTHLIKTRGQQVTLRCSPKSGHDTVSWYQQALGQGPQFIFQYYEEEERQRGNFPDRFSGHQFPNYSSELNVNALLLGDSALYLCASSLSGPGELFFGEGSRLTVL.

The CDR3 sequence is CASSAGGRVQYF. The CDR3 nucleotides are TGCGCCAGCAGCGCGGGGGGTAGGGTGCAGTACTTC. This chain connects TRBV5-1 to TRBJ2-7; 8 nucleotides match TRBD2. Germline CDR1 reads SGHRS; CDR2 reads YFSETQ. V lost 4 bases, J lost 9 bases, and 6 bases stayed unmatched. This CDR3 is 12 amino acids long.

V usage is TRBV19 and J usage is TRBJ2-7; tentative D call: TRBD1 (6 bases). V was trimmed by 3 bases and J by 5 bases, leaving 17 bases between them. The CDR3 contains 15 residues. Germline V CDR1 and CDR2: LNHDA, SQIVND (reference sequence). CDR3 amino acids: CASSMSTGFLNEQYF. The CDR3, as DNA: TGTGCCAGTAGTATGAGCACAGGGTTCTTGAACGAGCAGTACTTC.

The V call is TRBV10-3, the J call TRBJ1-1, with D hard to call. Germline CDR1 and CDR2: ENHRY and SYGVKD. The CDR3 covers 17 residues. Trimming left V 3 bases short and J 0 bases short, with 17 bases between. The CDR3 sequence is CAISDVARAGLNTEAFF. In nucleotides, the CDR3 is TGTGCCATCAGTGACGTGGCGCGGGCAGGATTGAACACTGAAGCTTTCTTT.

This clone was found a few times. The genes are TRBV27 and TRBJ2-7; D may be TRBD1 (6 bases). V was shortened by 6 bases and J by 0 bases, with 15 bases between the two germline ends. There are 15 residues in the CDR3. Germline lookup yields CDR1 MNHEY and CDR2 SMNVEV (reference sequence). The CDR3 bases are TGTGCCAGCAGCCGGAAGGACAGCCACTCCTACGAGCAGTACTTC. This translates into CASSRKDSHSYEQYF.

The chain couples TRBV5-1 to TRBJ2-7; 8 nucleotides match TRBD2. This CDR3 contains 14 residues. With V trimmed by 1 base and J by 4 bases, 4 bases remained unmatched. The V gene's germline CDR1 is SGHRS and CDR2 YFSETQ. As DNA, the CDR3 is TGCGCCAGCAGCTTGACGGGAGGGGATTACGAGCAGTACTTC. As protein: CASSLTGGDYEQYF.

The V call is TRBV27, the J call TRBJ1-5, with D maybe TRBD1 (5 bases). The germline gives CDR1 MNHEY, CDR2 SMNVEV (reference sequence). Trimming stripped 7 bases from V and 2 bases from J, with 18 bases between. The length of the CDR3 is 16 residues. The CDR3 here is CASKLTGPRGNQPQHF. Here the CDR3 DNA reads TGTGCCAGCAAGCTTACAGGTCCTCGGGGCAATCAGCCCCAGCATTTT.

This sequence joins TRBV4-2 and TRBJ2-1; TRBD2 agrees at 15 bases. The germline V gene encodes CDR1 LGHNA and CDR2 YNFKEQ. The CDR3 extends over 19 amino acids. With 3 bases clipped from V and 5 bases from J, the junction kept 11 bases outside the gene matches. DNA of the CDR3: TGTGCCAGCAGCCAGGGACTAGCGGGAGGCCCCACTTTAGACAATGAGCAGTTCTTC. Protein: CASSQGLAGGPTLDNEQFF.

V and J are TRBV7-6 and TRBJ2-7; TRBD2 aligns across 12 bases. V dropped 5 bases and J dropped 2; count of bases not matched to a gene: 4. Germline V CDR1 and CDR2: SGHVS, FNYEAQ. This CDR3 contains 15 residues. The CDR3 DNA is TGTGCCAGCAGCCTCGGGACTAGCGGGCCCTACGAGCAGTACTTC. Protein: CASSLGTSGPYEQYF.

V is TRBV15 and J is TRBJ2-1; 10 bases fit TRBD2. This CDR3 is built from 15 residues. Germline loops: CDR1 LNHNV, CDR2 YYDKDF (reference sequence). V shed 0 bases, J shed 7 bases, and the junction held 3 bases outside the gene matches. CDR3 bases: TGTGCCACCAGCAGAGAACTAGCGGGAATAAATGAGCAGTTCTTC. It is translated as CATSRELAGINEQFF. The full variable domain, completed using reference TRBV15 and TRBJ2-1, is DAMVIQNPRYQVTQFGKPVTLSCSQTLNHNVMYWYQQKSSQAPKLLFHYYDKDFNNEADTPDNFQSRRPNTSFCFLDIRSPGLGDTAMYLCATSRELAGINEQFFGPGTRLTVL.

The chain links TRBV29-1 to TRBJ2-7; a possible D gene is TRBD2 (6 bases). V lost 7 bases, J lost 0 bases, and 19 bases lay in between. The CDR3 is made up of 15 amino acids. Germline CDR1 and CDR2: SQVTM and ANQGSEA. CDR3 amino acids: CSAGDPGLSSYEQYF. For the CDR3, the DNA is TGCAGCGCGGGGGACCCGGGCCTAAGCTCCTACGAGCAGTACTTC.